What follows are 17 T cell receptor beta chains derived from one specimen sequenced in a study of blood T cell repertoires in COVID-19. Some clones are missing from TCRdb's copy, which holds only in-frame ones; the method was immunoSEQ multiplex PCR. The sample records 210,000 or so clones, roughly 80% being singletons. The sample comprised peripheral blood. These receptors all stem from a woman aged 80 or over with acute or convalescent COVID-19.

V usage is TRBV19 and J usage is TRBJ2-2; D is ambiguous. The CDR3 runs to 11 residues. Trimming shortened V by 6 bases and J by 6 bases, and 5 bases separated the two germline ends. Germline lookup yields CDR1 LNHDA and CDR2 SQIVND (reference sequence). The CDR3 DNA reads TGTGCCAGTAGCCTCCCCGGGGAGCTGTTTTTT. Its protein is CASSLPGELFF.

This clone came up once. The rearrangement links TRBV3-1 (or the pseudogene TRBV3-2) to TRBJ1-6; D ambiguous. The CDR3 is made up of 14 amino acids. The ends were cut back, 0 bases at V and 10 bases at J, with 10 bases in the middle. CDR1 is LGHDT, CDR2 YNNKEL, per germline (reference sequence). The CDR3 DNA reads TGTGCCAGCAGCCAAGACGAAGGCGGGTCACCCCTCCACTTT. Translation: CASSQDEGGSPLHF.

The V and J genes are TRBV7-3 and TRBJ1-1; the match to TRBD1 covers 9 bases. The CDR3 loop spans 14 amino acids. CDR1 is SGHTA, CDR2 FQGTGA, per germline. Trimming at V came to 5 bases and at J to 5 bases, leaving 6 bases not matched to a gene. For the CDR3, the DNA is TGTGCCAGCAGCCCTTCCGGGACAGGGACTGAAGCTTTCTTT. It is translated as CASSPSGTGTEAFF.

CDR3: CASSRGTSNTEAFF. As DNA, the CDR3 is TGTGCCAGCAGCCGTGGGACTTCTAACACTGAAGCTTTCTTT. The V call is TRBV5-4, the J call TRBJ1-1, with D perhaps matching TRBD1 (5 bases). V was clipped by 4 bases and J by 2 bases, with 12 bases between them. The length of the CDR3 is 14 residues. CDR1 is SGHNT and CDR2 is YYREEE in the germline V gene (reference sequence).

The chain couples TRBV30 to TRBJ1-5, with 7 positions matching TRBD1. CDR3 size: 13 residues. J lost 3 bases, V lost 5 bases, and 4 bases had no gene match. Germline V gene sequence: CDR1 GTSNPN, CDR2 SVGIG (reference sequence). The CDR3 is CAWSRGLNQPQHF. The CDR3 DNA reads TGTGCCTGGTCAAGGGGGCTCAATCAGCCCCAGCATTTT.

CDR3 sequence reads: CASSSLGLAGDEQYF. The CDR3 nucleotides read TGTGCCAGCAGCTCCCTTGGACTAGCGGGAGACGAGCAGTACTTC. J is TRBJ2-7 and V is TRBV5-4; 13 nucleotides match TRBD2. CDR3 length: 15 residues. Germline trimming cut 3 bases from V and 5 bases from J; bases unmatched to any gene: 5. Germline V gives CDR1 SGHNT, CDR2 YYREEE (reference sequence).

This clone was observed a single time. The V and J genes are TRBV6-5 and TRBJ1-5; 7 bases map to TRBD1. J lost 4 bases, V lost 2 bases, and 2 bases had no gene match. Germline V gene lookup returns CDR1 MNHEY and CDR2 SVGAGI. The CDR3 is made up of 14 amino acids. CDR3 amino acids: CASSYGQENQPQHF. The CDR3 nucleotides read TGTGCCAGCAGTTACGGACAGGAAAATCAGCCCCAGCATTTT.

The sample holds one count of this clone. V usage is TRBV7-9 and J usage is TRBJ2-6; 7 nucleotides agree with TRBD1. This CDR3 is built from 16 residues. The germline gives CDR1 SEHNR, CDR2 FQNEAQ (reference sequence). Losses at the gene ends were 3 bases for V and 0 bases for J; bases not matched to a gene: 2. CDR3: CASSFSGGSGANVLTF. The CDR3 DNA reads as TGTGCCAGCAGCTTCTCAGGGGGCTCTGGGGCCAACGTCCTGACTTTC. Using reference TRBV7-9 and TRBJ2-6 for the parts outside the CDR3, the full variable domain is DTGVSQNPRHKITKRGQNVTFRCDPISEHNRLYWYRQTLGQGPEFLTYFQNEAQLEKSRLLSDRFSAERPKGSFSTLEIQRTEQGDSAMYLCASSFSGGSGANVLTFGAGSRLTVL.

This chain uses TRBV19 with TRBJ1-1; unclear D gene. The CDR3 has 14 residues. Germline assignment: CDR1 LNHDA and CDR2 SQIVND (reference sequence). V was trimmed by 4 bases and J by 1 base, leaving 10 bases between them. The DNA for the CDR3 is TGTGCCAGTAGTAGGATACAGCAGAACACTGAAGCTTTCTTT. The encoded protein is CASSRIQQNTEAFF.

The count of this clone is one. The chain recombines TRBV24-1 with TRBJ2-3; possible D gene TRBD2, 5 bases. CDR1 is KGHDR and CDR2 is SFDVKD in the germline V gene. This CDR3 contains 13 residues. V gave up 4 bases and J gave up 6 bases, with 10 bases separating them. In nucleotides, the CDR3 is TGTGCCACCAGTGAAACCCCGGGGGATACGCAGTATTTT. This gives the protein CATSETPGDTQYF.

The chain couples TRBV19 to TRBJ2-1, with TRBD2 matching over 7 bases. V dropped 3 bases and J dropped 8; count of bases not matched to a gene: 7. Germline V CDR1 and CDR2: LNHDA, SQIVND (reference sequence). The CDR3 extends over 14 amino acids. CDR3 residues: CASSIERGWDEQFF. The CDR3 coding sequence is TGTGCCAGTAGTATTGAGCGGGGATGGGATGAGCAGTTCTTC.

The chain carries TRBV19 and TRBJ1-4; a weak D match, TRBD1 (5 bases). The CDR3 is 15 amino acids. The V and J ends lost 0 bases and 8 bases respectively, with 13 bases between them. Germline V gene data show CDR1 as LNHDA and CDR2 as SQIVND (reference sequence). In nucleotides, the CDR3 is TGTGCCAGTAGTATAGACGCAGGGTTTCGGGAAAAACTGTTTTTT. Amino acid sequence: CASSIDAGFREKLFF.

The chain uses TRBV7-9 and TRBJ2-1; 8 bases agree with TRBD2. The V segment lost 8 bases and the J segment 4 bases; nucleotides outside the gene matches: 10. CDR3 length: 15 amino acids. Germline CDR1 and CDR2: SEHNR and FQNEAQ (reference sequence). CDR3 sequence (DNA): TGTGCCAGCCGGACGCGGGAGGCAACTTACAATGAGCAGTTCTTC. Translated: CASRTREATYNEQFF. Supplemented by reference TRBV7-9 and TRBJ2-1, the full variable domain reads DTGVSQNPRHKITKRGQNVTFRCDPISEHNRLYWYRQTLGQGPEFLTYFQNEAQLEKSRLLSDRFSAERPKGSFSTLEIQRTEQGDSAMYLCASRTREATYNEQFFGPGTRLTVL.

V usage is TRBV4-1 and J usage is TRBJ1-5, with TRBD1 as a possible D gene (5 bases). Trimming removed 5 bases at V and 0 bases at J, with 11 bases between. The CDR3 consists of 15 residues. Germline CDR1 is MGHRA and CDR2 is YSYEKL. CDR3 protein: CASSTSGFSNQPQHF. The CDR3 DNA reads TGCGCCAGCAGCACTTCAGGGTTTAGCAATCAGCCCCAGCATTTT.

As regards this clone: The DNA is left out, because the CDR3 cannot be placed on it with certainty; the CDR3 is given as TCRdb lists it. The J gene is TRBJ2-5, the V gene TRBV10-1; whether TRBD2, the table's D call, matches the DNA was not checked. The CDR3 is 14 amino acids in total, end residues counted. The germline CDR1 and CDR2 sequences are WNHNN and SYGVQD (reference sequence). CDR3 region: CASSDFRGRETQYF.

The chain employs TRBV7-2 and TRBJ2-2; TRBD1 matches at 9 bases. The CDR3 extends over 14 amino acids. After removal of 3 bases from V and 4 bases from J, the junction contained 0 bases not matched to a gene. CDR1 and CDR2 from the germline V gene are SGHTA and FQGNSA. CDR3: CASSLTGGTGELFF. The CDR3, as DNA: TGTGCCAGCAGCTTGACAGGGGGCACCGGGGAGCTGTTTTTT.

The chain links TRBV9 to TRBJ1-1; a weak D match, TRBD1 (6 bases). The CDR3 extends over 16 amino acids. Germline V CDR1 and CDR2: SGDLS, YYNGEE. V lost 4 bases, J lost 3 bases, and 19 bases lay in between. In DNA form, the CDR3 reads TGTGCCAGCAGCCCATCAATTCTGGGGGCGGACACTGAAGCTTTCTTT. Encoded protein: CASSPSILGADTEAFF. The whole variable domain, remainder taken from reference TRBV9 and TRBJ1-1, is DSGVTQTPKHLITATGQRVTLRCSPRSGDLSVYWYQQSLDQGLQFLIQYYNGEERAKGNILERFSAQQFPDLHSELNLSSLELGDSALYFCASSPSILGADTEAFFGQGTRLTVV.